This TCR beta chain appears in the sequencing data of a study of tumour-infiltrating T cells in Burkitt lymphoma. Findings and limits, study-wide: Several public clonotypes were shared across many Burkitt lymphoma patients.

The V end lost 5 bases, the J end lost 0 bases, and 12 bases lay between the germline ends. The CDR3 length is 15 residues. From germline, CDR1 is SGDLS and CDR2 YYNGEE. Clones were sequenced by immunoSEQ multiplex PCR, and TCRdb holds only the in-frame ones, with some missing. The sample consists of around 1,300 clones, roughly 14% of them appearing once. This clone was counted only a few times. Its specificity is not known. This chain uses TRBV9 with TRBJ2-1; D is undetermined. The sample comprised tumor tissue. This receptor was identified in a human donor with Burkitt lymphoma. The CDR3 reads CASSPLRSSYNEQFF. The CDR3 DNA sequence: TGTGCCAGCAGTCCGCTGCGGAGCTCCTACAATGAGCAGTTCTTC. The entire variable domain, with the rest obtained from reference TRBV9 and TRBJ2-1, is as follows: DSGVTQTPKHLITATGQRVTLRCSPRSGDLSVYWYQQSLDQGLQFLIQYYNGEERAKGNILERFSAQQFPDLHSELNLSSLELGDSALYFCASSPLRSSYNEQFFGPGTRLTVL.